Below, 11 T cell receptor beta chains from the same sample are listed, as sequenced in a study of graft-versus-host responses after intestinal transplantation. Antigen specificity for these receptors is unknown. TCRdb's copy holds only in-frame clones and misses some; the assay was immunoSEQ multiplex PCR. This sample yields about 89,000 clones, of which around 92% are seen a single time; 0.1% belongs to the top ten. The material sequenced was unstimulated CD4+ T cells sorted from spleen or lymph node cells, taken before intestinal transplant. The receptors derive from a human donor who received an intestinal transplant.

The V gene is TRBV27, the J gene TRBJ2-1; 10 bases are a match to TRBD2. V shed 6 bases, J shed 6 bases, and the junction held 5 bases outside the gene matches. The CDR3 has 14 amino acids. The germline gives CDR1 MNHEY, CDR2 SMNVEV (reference sequence). Here the CDR3 DNA reads TGTGCCAGCAGGAGCGGGGGGGCCCTCAATGAGCAGTTCTTC. It specifies CASRSGGALNEQFF.

This rearrangement joins TRBV7-2 to TRBJ2-1, with 12 positions matching TRBD2. This CDR3 is built from 17 residues. The J segment lost 7 bases and the V segment lost 4 bases, leaving 11 bases of the junction unmatched. Looked up from germline, CDR1 is SGHTA and CDR2 is FQGNSA. CDR3 nucleotide sequence: TGTGCCAGCAGCTCCGGCTCTAGCGGGGGGGCCTTAAATGAGCAGTTCTTC. It codes for CASSSGSSGGALNEQFF.

The chain recombines TRBV20-1 with TRBJ1-2; no clear D gene. With 6 bases removed from V and 8 bases from J, the gap between germline ends came to 10 bases. The germline CDR1 and CDR2 sequences are DFQATT and SNEGSKA (reference sequence). The length of the CDR3 is 10 residues. CDR3 sequence (DNA): TGCAGTGCCCAAAGAAGCGGCTACACCTTC. Protein: CSAQRSGYTF.

This clone was detected only once. The chain has TRBV5-4 and TRBJ1-4, with 8 positions matching TRBD1. V lost 2 bases, J lost 7 bases, and 4 bases stayed unmatched. The germline CDR1 and CDR2 sequences are SGHNT and YYREEE (reference sequence). The CDR3 length is 14 residues. The CDR3 DNA reads TGTGCCAGCAGCTTAAATACAGGGGGTGAAAAACTGTTTTTT. Translating it yields CASSLNTGGEKLFF.

The V and J genes are TRBV9 and TRBJ1-1; no clear D gene. Trimming shortened V by 0 bases and J by 3 bases, and 9 bases separated the two germline ends. CDR1 is SGDLS, CDR2 YYNGEE, per germline. The CDR3 runs 14 residues. Here the CDR3 reads CASSVGAGDTEAFF. The DNA for the CDR3 is TGTGCCAGCAGCGTAGGAGCGGGAGACACTGAAGCTTTCTTT.

This sequence joins TRBV29-1 and TRBJ2-6, with a weak D call TRBD1 (6 bases). V lost 4 bases to trimming and J lost 0 bases, with 10 bases between them. The CDR3 consists of 15 residues. Germline V gene lookup returns CDR1 SQVTM and CDR2 ANQGSEA. In DNA form, the CDR3 reads TGCAGCGTTGGGGACACCGACTCTGGGGCCAACGTCCTGACTTTC. Translating gives CSVGDTDSGANVLTF. Full variable domain (remainder filled in from reference TRBV29-1 and TRBJ2-6): SAVISQKPSRDICQRGTSLTIQCQVDSQVTMMFWYRQQPGQSLTLIATANQGSEATYESGFVIDKFPISRPNLTFSTLTVSNMSPEDSSIYLCSVGDTDSGANVLTFGAGSRLTVL.

This rearrangement joins TRBV2 to TRBJ2-5, with 9 bases lining up with TRBD1. The CDR3 length is 16 residues. The ends lost 3 bases at V and 6 bases at J; junction bases unmatched: 11. Per the germline V gene, CDR1 is SNHLY and CDR2 is FYNNEI. CDR3 loop: CASSDLQGANMKTQYF. Written as DNA, the CDR3 is TGTGCCAGCAGTGACCTACAGGGGGCCAATATGAAGACCCAGTACTTC.

The genes are TRBV25-1 and TRBJ2-1; D remains unclear. V lost 1 base, J lost 4 bases, and 5 bases lay in between. The CDR3 sequence is 13 residues long. CDR1 is MGHDK and CDR2 is SYGVNS in the germline V gene. The CDR3 nucleotides read TGTGCCAGCAGTGAATCTGTTTACAATGAGCAGTTCTTC. Translating gives CASSESVYNEQFF.

The CDR3 bases are TGTGCCAGCAGCTTAGCCAGACTCACAGATACGCAGTATTTT. Translating gives CASSLARLTDTQYF. The chain joins TRBV7-2 to TRBJ2-3, with D unresolved. The CDR3 runs 14 residues. Trimming stripped 0 bases from V and 2 bases from J, with 6 bases between. In germline, CDR1 is SGHTA, CDR2 FQGNSA. Looking up the rest from reference TRBV7-2 and TRBJ2-3 gives the full variable domain: GAGVSQSPSNKVTEKGKDVELRCDPISGHTALYWYRQSLGQGLEFLIYFQGNSAPDKSGLPSDRFSAERTGGSVSTLTIQRTQQEDSAVYLCASSLARLTDTQYFGPGTRLTVL.

The rearrangement uses TRBV15 and TRBJ1-1, with D possibly TRBD1 on 5 matching bases. Between the trimmed V and J ends, which lost 4 bases and 6 bases, there was a span of 12 bases. Germline V gene lookup returns CDR1 LNHNV and CDR2 YYDKDF (reference sequence). The CDR3 loop spans 13 amino acids. The CDR3 here is CATSTGNRAEAFF. CDR3 in DNA: TGTGCCACCAGCACAGGGAATAGGGCTGAAGCTTTCTTT.

J is TRBJ1-1 and V is TRBV19, with TRBD1 matching 8 bases. After removal of 7 bases from V and 11 bases from J, the junction contained 9 bases not matched to a gene. Germline CDR1 is LNHDA and CDR2 is SQIVND (reference sequence). The CDR3 is 12 amino acids. The CDR3 DNA sequence: TGTGCCAGTAACCCCGGACAGGGCGGCGCTTTCTTT. It specifies CASNPGQGGAFF.